This paragraph covers one T cell receptor (beta chain) sequence. Its antigen is unidentified. The PCR ran on 60 Vbeta and 13 Jbeta primers. Original analysis: Later, 65 million to 85 million unique TCR beta chains were counted in an analysis, and approximately 9.9 million of them were shared. Assay: immunoSEQ multiplex PCR; the TCRdb copy retains only in-frame clones and omits some. That table supplies the V and J calls and clone size; D and trimming were determined from the DNA. This sample has about 190,000 clones; 75% to 90% occur once, and the top ten carry 1%. The data were taken from a study of cytomegalovirus exposure and HLA in healthy donors. The CDR3 extends over 13 amino acids. V lost 2 bases to trimming and J lost 4 bases, with 9 bases between them. Germline CDR1 is SGHNT and CDR2 is YYREEE (reference sequence). Study-wide findings and caveats: TCR association rates varied by HLA locus in a later analysis, with DRB1 highest and HLA-C lowest. A later analysis linked 15,000 to 20,000 TCR beta sequences to HLA alleles at 0.05 false discovery rate.

The genes are TRBV5-4 and TRBJ1-1; the D gene is possibly TRBD1 (5 bases). The sample taken for sequencing was PBMCs. The clonotype was recovered from a boy younger than 10 in good health and CMV-seronegative. Here the CDR3 DNA reads TGTGCCAGCAGCTTTGTGGGGGGCACTGAAGCTTTCTTT. This translates into CASSFVGGTEAFF.